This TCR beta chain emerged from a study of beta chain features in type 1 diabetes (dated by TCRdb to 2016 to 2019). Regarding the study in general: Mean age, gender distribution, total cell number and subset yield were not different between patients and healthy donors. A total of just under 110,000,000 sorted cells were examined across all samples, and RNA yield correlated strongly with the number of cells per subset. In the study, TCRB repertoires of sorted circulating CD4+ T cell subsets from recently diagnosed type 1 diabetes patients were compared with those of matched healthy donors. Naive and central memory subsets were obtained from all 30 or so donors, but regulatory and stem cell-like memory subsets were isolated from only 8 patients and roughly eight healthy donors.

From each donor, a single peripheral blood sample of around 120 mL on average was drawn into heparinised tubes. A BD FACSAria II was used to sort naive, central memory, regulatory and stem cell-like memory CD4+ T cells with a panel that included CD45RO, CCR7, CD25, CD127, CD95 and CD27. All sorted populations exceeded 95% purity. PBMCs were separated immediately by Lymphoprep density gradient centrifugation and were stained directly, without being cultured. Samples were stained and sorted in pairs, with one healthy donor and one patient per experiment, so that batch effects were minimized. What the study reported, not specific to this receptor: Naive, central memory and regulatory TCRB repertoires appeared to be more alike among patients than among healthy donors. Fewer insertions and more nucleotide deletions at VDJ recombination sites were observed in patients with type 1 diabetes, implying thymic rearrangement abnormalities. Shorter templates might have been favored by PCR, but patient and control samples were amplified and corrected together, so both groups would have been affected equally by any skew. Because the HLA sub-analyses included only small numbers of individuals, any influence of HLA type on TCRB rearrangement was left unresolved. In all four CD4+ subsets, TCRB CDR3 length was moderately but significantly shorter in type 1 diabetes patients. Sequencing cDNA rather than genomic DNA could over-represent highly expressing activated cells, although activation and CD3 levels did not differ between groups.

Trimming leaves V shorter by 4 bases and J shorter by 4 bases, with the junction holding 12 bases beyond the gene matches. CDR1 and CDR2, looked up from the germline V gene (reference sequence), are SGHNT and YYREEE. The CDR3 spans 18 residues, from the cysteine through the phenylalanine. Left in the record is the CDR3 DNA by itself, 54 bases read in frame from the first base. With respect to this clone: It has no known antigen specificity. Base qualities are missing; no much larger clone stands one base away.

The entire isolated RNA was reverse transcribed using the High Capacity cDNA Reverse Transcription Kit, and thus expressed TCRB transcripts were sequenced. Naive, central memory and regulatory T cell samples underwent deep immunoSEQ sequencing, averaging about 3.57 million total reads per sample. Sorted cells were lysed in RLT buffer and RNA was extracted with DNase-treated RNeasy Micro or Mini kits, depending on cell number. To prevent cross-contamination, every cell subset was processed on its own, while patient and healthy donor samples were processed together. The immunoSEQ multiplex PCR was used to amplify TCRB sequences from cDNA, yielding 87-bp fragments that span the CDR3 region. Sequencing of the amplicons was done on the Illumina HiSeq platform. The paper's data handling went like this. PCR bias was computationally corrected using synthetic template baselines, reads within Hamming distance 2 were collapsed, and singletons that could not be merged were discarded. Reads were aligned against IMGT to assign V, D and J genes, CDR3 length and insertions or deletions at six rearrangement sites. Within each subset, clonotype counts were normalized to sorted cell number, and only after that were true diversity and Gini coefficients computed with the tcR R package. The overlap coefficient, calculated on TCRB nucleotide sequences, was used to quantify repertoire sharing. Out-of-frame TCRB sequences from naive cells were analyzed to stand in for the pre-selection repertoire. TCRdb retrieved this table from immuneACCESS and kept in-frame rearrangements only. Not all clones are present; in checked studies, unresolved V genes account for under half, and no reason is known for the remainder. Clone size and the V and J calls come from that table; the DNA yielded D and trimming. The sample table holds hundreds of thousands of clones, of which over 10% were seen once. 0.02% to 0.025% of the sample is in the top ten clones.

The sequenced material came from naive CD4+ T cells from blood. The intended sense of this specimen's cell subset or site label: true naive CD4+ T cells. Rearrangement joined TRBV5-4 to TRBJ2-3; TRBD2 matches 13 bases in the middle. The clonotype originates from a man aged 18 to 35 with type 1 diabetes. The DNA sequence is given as TGTGCCAGCAGCGCTGGACTAGCGGGGGTGACACTCGCAGATACGCAGTATTTT. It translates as CASSAGLAGVTLADTQYF.